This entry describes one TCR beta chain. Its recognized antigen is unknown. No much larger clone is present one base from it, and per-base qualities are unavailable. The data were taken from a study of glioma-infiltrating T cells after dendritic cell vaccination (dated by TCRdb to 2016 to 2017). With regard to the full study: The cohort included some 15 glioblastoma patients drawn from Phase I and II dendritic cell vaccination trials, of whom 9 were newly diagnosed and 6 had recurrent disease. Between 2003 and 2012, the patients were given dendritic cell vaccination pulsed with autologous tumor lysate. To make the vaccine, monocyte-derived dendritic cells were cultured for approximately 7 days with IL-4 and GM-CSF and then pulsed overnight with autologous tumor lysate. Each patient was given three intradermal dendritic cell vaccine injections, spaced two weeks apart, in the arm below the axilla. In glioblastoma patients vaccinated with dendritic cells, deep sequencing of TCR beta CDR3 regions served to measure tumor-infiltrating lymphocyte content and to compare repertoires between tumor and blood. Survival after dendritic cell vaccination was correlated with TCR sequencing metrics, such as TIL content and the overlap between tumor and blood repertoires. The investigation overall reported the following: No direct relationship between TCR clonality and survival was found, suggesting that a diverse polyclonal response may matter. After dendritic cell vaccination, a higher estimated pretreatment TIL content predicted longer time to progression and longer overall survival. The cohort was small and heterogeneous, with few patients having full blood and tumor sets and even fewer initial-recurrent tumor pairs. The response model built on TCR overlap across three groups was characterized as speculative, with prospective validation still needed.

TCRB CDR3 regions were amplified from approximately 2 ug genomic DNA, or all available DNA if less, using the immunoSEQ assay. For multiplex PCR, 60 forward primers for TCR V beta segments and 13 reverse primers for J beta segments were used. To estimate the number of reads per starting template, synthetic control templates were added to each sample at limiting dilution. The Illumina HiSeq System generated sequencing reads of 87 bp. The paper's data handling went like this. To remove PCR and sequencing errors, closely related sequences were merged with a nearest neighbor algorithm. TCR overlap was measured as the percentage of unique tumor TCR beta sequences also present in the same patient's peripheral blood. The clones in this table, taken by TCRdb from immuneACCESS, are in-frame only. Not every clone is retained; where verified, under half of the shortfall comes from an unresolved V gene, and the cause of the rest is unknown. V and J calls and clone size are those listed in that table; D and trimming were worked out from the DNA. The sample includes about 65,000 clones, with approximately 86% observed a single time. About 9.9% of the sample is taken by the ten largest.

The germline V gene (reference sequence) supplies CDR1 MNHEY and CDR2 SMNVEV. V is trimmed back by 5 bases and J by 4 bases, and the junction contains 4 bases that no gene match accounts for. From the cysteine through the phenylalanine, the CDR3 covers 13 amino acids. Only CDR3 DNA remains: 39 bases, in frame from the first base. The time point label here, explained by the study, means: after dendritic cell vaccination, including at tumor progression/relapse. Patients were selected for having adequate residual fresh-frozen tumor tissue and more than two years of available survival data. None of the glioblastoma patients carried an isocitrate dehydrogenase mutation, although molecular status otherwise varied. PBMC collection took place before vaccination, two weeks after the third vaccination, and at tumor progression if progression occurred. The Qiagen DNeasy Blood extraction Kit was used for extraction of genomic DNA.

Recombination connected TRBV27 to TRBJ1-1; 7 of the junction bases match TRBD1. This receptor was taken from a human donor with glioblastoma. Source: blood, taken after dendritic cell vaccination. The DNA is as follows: TGTGCCAGCAGTCCAGGGGGGAGCACTGAAGCTTTCTTT. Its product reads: CASSPGGSTEAFF.